These 26 T cell receptor beta chains came from one sample sequenced in a study of T-cell reconstitution after alpha-beta-depleted transplantation in children. During its preparation, the TCRbeta library received unique molecular identifiers. TCRdb fed the PCR reads into MiXCR, producing one record per CDR3 protein. The sample consists of approximately 230,000 distinct CDR3 sequences, 20% to 30% of them appearing once. The input for sequencing was PBMCs, taken before TCRalphabeta/CD19-depleted stem cell transplant. These receptors all stem from a girl aged 2 to 9 with Fanconi anemia, due to receive a stem cell transplant.

V usage is TRBV28 and J usage is TRBJ2-7; TRBD2 aligns across 7 bases. Germline trimming cut 8 bases from V and 6 bases from J; bases unmatched to any gene: 16. This CDR3 spans 15 amino acids. Germline lookup yields CDR1 MDHEN and CDR2 SYDVKM. The CDR3 is CASVVSGGRLGEQYF. The CDR3 DNA reads TGTGCCAGCGTGGTTTCGGGGGGAAGACTCGGCGAGCAGTACTTC. The full variable domain, with the rest looked up from reference TRBV28 and TRBJ2-7, is DVKVTQSSRYLVKRTGEKVFLECVQDMDHENMFWYRQDPGLGLRLIYFSYDVKMKEKGDIPEGYSVSREKKERFSLILESASTNQTSMYLCASVVSGGRLGEQYFGPGTRLTVT.

This clonotype was counted at least ten times. This chain joins TRBV6-5 and TRBJ1-4; D is perhaps TRBD1 (6 bases). The CDR3 loop spans 14 amino acids. In germline, CDR1 is MNHEY, CDR2 SVGAGI. Trimming cost V 7 bases and J 5 bases, with 14 bases left between them. CDR3 bases: TGTGCCAGCACCCGCAAGACAGGAAATGAAAAACTGTTTTTT. Translation gives CASTRKTGNEKLFF.

The V call is TRBV5-6, the J call TRBJ2-1, with TRBD2 matching 7 bases. Per the germline V gene, CDR1 is SGHDT and CDR2 is YYEEEE. The CDR3 covers 15 residues. The J segment lost 4 bases and the V segment lost 1 base, leaving 5 bases of the junction unmatched. CDR3 in DNA: TGTGCCAGCAGCTTGCCGGGGGGAAGATACAATGAGCAGTTCTTC. Translating it yields CASSLPGGRYNEQFF.

The rearrangement joins TRBV5-1 to TRBJ1-2, with D unclear. V lost 3 bases and J 8 bases, leaving 8 bases between the germline ends. This CDR3 region has 11 residues. Germline V gene sequence: CDR1 SGHRS, CDR2 YFSETQ. CDR3 DNA: TGCGCCAGCAGCTCGGGAGGCGGCTACACCTTC. Translating gives CASSSGGGYTF.

The table lists this clonotype with many counts. The gene calls are TRBV29-1 and TRBJ1-1; D is unresolved. The germline V and J ends were trimmed by 5 bases and 0 bases, with 10 bases remaining between them. Germline V gene data show CDR1 as SQVTM and CDR2 as ANQGSEA. CDR3 length: 13 amino acids. The CDR3: CSVSGLMNTEAFF. In DNA form, the CDR3 reads TGCAGCGTTTCGGGCCTAATGAACACTGAAGCTTTCTTT.

This chain links TRBV24-1 with TRBJ2-3, with TRBD1 matching over 7 bases. The CDR3 has 16 amino acids. J gave up 1 base and V 5 bases, and 8 bases lay outside the gene matches. The germline gives CDR1 KGHDR, CDR2 SFDVKD. In DNA, the CDR3 is TGTGCCACCAGTGCCCGCCGACAGGGTGGCACAGATACGCAGTATTTT. Amino acids: CATSARRQGGTDTQYF.

This clonotype was recorded many times. The V gene is TRBV20-1, the J gene TRBJ2-7, with 8 bases matching TRBD2. Germline CDR1 is DFQATT and CDR2 is SNEGSKA (reference sequence). J was trimmed by 5 bases and V by 3 bases; bases with no gene match: 9. The CDR3 runs to 14 residues. CDR3 sequence reads: CSASGGASWDEQYF. CDR3 DNA: TGCAGTGCTAGCGGGGGGGCATCTTGGGACGAGCAGTACTTC.

The CDR3, as DNA: TGTGCCTCGTCGACTAGCGGGAGTTGGGGAAGTGAGACCCAGTACTTC. It encodes CASSTSGSWGSETQYF. V is TRBV6-1 and J is TRBJ2-5, with 12 bases fitting TRBD2. V dropped 11 bases and J dropped 5; count of bases not matched to a gene: 15. This CDR3 has 16 residues. Germline V gives CDR1 MNHNS, CDR2 SASEGT.

This clonotype was seen at least ten times. This chain joins TRBV12-3 or TRBV12-4 and TRBJ1-3, with D tentatively TRBD1 (5 bases). V lost 6 bases, J lost 2 bases, and 8 bases lay in between. This CDR3 spans 13 amino acids. CDR3 sequence reads: CASRVGAGNTIYF. In DNA form, the CDR3 reads TGTGCCAGCAGAGTGGGGGCTGGAAACACCATATATTTT.

V is TRBV29-1 and J is TRBJ2-7; TRBD1 matches at 7 bases. This CDR3 is 11 amino acids long. Germline V gene lookup returns CDR1 SQVTM and CDR2 ANQGSEA. Germline trimming cut 4 bases from V and 3 bases from J; bases unmatched to any gene: 0. This CDR3 is CSVGDSYEQYF. Here the CDR3 DNA reads TGCAGCGTTGGGGACAGCTACGAGCAGTACTTC.

CDR3 sequence reads: CASSLDPGVAGELFF. The CDR3 DNA sequence: TGCGCCAGCAGCTTGGATCCAGGGGTGGCCGGGGAGCTGTTTTTT. The gene calls are TRBV5-1 and TRBJ2-2, with a tentative D call TRBD1 (6 bases). Germline V gene sequence: CDR1 SGHRS, CDR2 YFSETQ. This CDR3 is 15 amino acids long. V dropped 0 bases and J dropped 6 bases, with 12 bases sitting between them.

The table lists this clonotype with a few counts. J is TRBJ1-5 and V is TRBV29-1; 7 nucleotides align to TRBD1. CDR3 size: 14 residues. Germline V CDR1 and CDR2: SQVTM, ANQGSEA. V trimming: 4 bases; J trimming: 6 bases; junction bases outside the gene matches: 9. CDR3 loop: CSVVWASGGQPQHF. CDR3 coding DNA: TGCAGCGTTGTCTGGGCATCAGGGGGTCAGCCCCAGCATTTT.

J is TRBJ1-5 and V is TRBV23-1; D call uncertain. TRBV23-1 is marked as an open reading frame, function uncertain. This CDR3 contains 13 residues. V lost 6 bases to trimming and J lost 5 bases, with 11 bases between them. The CDR3: CASRRKVHQPQHF. In DNA, the CDR3 is TGCGCCAGCAGGCGAAAGGTCCATCAGCCCCAGCATTTT.

The chain links TRBV7-8 to TRBJ2-2, with 10 bases lining up with TRBD1. The V segment lost 4 bases and the J segment 4 bases; nucleotides outside the gene matches: 3. This CDR3 is 15 amino acids long. Per germline, CDR1 SGHVS and CDR2 FQNEAQ. This CDR3 is CASSSDRGSTGELFF. The CDR3 DNA is TGTGCCAGCAGCTCGGACAGGGGGAGCACCGGGGAGCTGTTTTTT.

This clonotype was recorded many times. The genes are TRBV10-2 and TRBJ2-3; D uncertain. This CDR3 is built from 12 residues. The V end was cut by 0 bases, the J end by 10 bases, with 8 bases between. Germline lookup yields CDR1 WSHSY and CDR2 SAAADI. The CDR3 protein is CASSESLGSQYF. The CDR3 region has the DNA TGCGCCAGCAGTGAGTCGCTAGGGTCGCAGTATTTT.

The rearrangement joins TRBV10-3 to TRBJ2-3, with no clear D. The V gene's germline CDR1 is ENHRY and CDR2 SYGVKD. The CDR3 is 14 residues long. Trimming stripped 1 base from V and 12 bases from J, with 17 bases between. The chain's CDR3 is CAISEFPTKSNQYF. CDR3 DNA: TGTGCCATCAGTGAGTTCCCGACAAAATCAAATCAGTATTTT.

The sample holds many counts of this clonotype. This chain joins TRBV28 and TRBJ2-7; 7 nucleotides match TRBD2. CDR3 length: 14 amino acids. Per germline, CDR1 MDHEN and CDR2 SYDVKM. V lost 2 bases and J lost 3; bases outside the gene matches: 4. The CDR3 DNA reads TGTGCCAGCAGTTTAGGCGGGAGCAACTACGAGCAGTACTTC. This encodes CASSLGGSNYEQYF.

The rearrangement links TRBV5-1 to TRBJ2-1; TRBD1 agrees at 9 bases. The germline CDR1 and CDR2 sequences are SGHRS and YFSETQ. V trimming: 4 bases; J trimming: 6 bases; junction bases outside the gene matches: 5. The CDR3 consists of 14 residues. The CDR3 coding sequence is TGCGCCAGCAGCATACAGGGGGCGTCCAATGAGCAGTTCTTC. It encodes CASSIQGASNEQFF. The variable domain in full, with the rest retrieved from reference TRBV5-1 and TRBJ2-1, is KAGVTQTPRYLIKTRGQQVTLSCSPISGHRSVSWYQQTPGQGLQFLFEYFSETQRNKGNFPGRFSGRQFSNSRSEMNVSTLELGDSALYLCASSIQGASNEQFFGPGTRLTVL.

The rearrangement links TRBV19 to TRBJ2-1; D could derive from TRBD1 or TRBD2 (5 bases each). Trimming shortened V by 4 bases and J by 14 bases, and 12 bases separated the two germline ends. The germline V gene has CDR1 LNHDA and CDR2 SQIVND (reference sequence). The CDR3 spans 11 residues. CDR3 residues: CASSTTGTKFF. In DNA, the CDR3 is TGTGCCAGTAGTACAACCGGGACGAAGTTCTTC.

The chain carries TRBV29-1 and TRBJ2-3; 7 positions match TRBD2. CDR3 length: 12 residues. In germline, CDR1 is SQVTM, CDR2 ANQGSEA. With 7 bases clipped from V and 4 bases from J, the junction kept 5 bases outside the gene matches. The CDR3 reads CSGASGADTQYF. The CDR3, as DNA: TGCAGCGGCGCTAGCGGCGCAGATACGCAGTATTTT.

The rearrangement links TRBV15 to TRBJ1-1, with D unresolved. Deletions cut 0 bases from V and 5 bases from J, with 13 bases between. This CDR3 region has 15 residues. Germline lookup yields CDR1 LNHNV and CDR2 YYDKDF (reference sequence). The CDR3 DNA reads TGTGCCACCAGCAGAGAAAGGCCCCGAGGGACTGAAGCTTTCTTT. Translation: CATSRERPRGTEAFF. Full variable domain (remainder filled in from reference TRBV15 and TRBJ1-1): DAMVIQNPRYQVTQFGKPVTLSCSQTLNHNVMYWYQQKSSQAPKLLFHYYDKDFNNEADTPDNFQSRRPNTSFCFLDIRSPGLGDTAMYLCATSRERPRGTEAFFGQGTRLTVV.

At least ten counts were recorded for this clonotype. The V gene is TRBV5-1, the J gene TRBJ2-3, with 8 positions matching TRBD1. The CDR3 extends over 15 amino acids. V was clipped by 4 bases and J by 6 bases; unmatched bases: 10. Looked up from germline, CDR1 is SGHRS and CDR2 is YFSETQ. The CDR3 is CASSAWDRQADTQYF. CDR3 nucleotide sequence: TGCGCCAGCAGCGCCTGGGACAGGCAGGCGGATACGCAGTATTTT.

The V gene is TRBV5-1, the J gene TRBJ2-3, with D uncertain. Trimming took off 4 bases at V and 4 bases at J, with 10 bases between the two ends. Germline V lookup: CDR1 SGHRS, CDR2 YFSETQ. This CDR3 has 13 amino acids. The CDR3 DNA reads TGCGCCAGCAGCCGAACCATCCCAGATACGCAGTATTTT. Translating gives CASSRTIPDTQYF.

The chain employs TRBV5-1 and TRBJ2-1; 7 positions agree with TRBD1. With 4 bases clipped from V and 8 bases from J, the junction kept 15 bases outside the gene matches. This CDR3 region has 16 residues. CDR1 SGHRS and CDR2 YFSETQ come from the germline V gene. CDR3 in DNA: TGCGCCAGCAGCATCTTTAGGACAGGACTGATCGATGAGCAGTTCTTC. Translation gives CASSIFRTGLIDEQFF.

This clonotype has a handful of counts. The chain has TRBV12-3 or TRBV12-4 and TRBJ1-4, with D tentatively TRBD1 (6 bases). The CDR3 sequence is 17 residues long. With 7 bases removed from V and 3 bases from J, the gap between germline ends came to 21 bases. CDR3: CASKGGALDTANEKLFF. CDR3 sequence (DNA): TGTGCCAGCAAGGGGGGGGCTCTTGATACGGCTAATGAAAAACTGTTTTTT.

The chain employs TRBV20-1 and TRBJ2-1; 13 nucleotides line up with TRBD2. The CDR3 is 17 amino acids. Losses at the gene ends were 6 bases for V and 0 bases for J; bases not matched to a gene: 8. The V gene's germline CDR1 is DFQATT and CDR2 SNEGSKA (reference sequence). DNA of the CDR3: TGCAGTGCCCGAACTAGCGGGAGGGACTACTCCTACAATGAGCAGTTCTTC. This encodes CSARTSGRDYSYNEQFF.